Shown below are 21 T cell receptor beta chains from a single sample sequenced in a study of shared clonotypes between healthy human individuals. Measured with immunoSEQ multiplex PCR; TCRdb has only the in-frame clones, and not every one. This sample has about 800,000 clones, with just over 95% found just once. Naive CD8 cells lacked CD45RO, underwent positive selection for CCR7 and left out terminally differentiated effector memory CD45RA+ cells. Sequencing used naive CD8+ T cells sorted from blood. The receptors were gathered from a man aged 30 to 39 in good health.

The chain employs TRBV11-2 and TRBJ2-1; 7 bases agree with TRBD2. The CDR3 has 17 residues. V lost 0 bases, J lost 4 bases, and 9 bases stayed unmatched. Germline CDR1 and CDR2: SGHAT and FQNNGV. CDR3 DNA sequence: TGTGCCAGCAGCTTAGATGGTCTAGCGGATATATACAATGAGCAGTTCTTC. Residues: CASSLDGLADIYNEQFF.

The CDR3 protein is CASSFSDSGRDYNEQFF. The CDR3 region has the DNA TGTGCCAGCAGTTTCTCAGATAGCGGGAGGGACTACAATGAGCAGTTCTTC. V gene TRBV28 combines with J gene TRBJ2-1; TRBD2 matches 11 bases. Unmatched junction bases numbered 7, after V lost 3 bases and J lost 3 bases. Looked up from germline, CDR1 is MDHEN and CDR2 is SYDVKM. The length of the CDR3 is 17 residues.

This chain links TRBV28 with TRBJ2-2; 15 bases align to TRBD2. CDR1 and CDR2 from the germline V gene are MDHEN and SYDVKM. J was trimmed by 6 bases and V by 6 bases; bases with no gene match: 14. This CDR3 contains 19 residues. As DNA, the CDR3 is TGTGCCAGCAGCCCTCCCTGGACTAGCGGGAGGGGGCTAGCCGGGGAGCTGTTTTTT. Its translation is CASSPPWTSGRGLAGELFF.

This sequence joins TRBV4-2 and TRBJ2-3; D is perhaps TRBD1 (5 bases). This CDR3 is 17 amino acids long. Trimming left V 0 bases short and J 1 base short, with 14 bases between. The germline V gene encodes CDR1 LGHNA and CDR2 YNFKEQ. CDR3 DNA sequence: TGTGCCAGCAGCCAAGAGGTGGGGCGAATACGCACAGATACGCAGTATTTT. Protein sequence: CASSQEVGRIRTDTQYF.

The V call is TRBV5-1, the J call TRBJ2-1; TRBD2 aligns across 16 bases. The CDR3 contains 18 residues. V trimming: 0 bases; J trimming: 4 bases; junction bases outside the gene matches: 4. Germline V lookup: CDR1 SGHRS, CDR2 YFSETQ. The CDR3 spells CASSLEGLAGGSYNEQFF. The CDR3 DNA follows: TGCGCCAGCAGCTTGGAGGGACTAGCGGGAGGGTCTTACAATGAGCAGTTCTTC.

V and J are TRBV6-6 and TRBJ2-1, with 9 bases lining up with TRBD2. Germline CDR1 and CDR2: MNHNY and SVGAGI (reference sequence). The CDR3 extends over 14 amino acids. With 7 bases clipped from V and 5 bases from J, the junction kept 6 bases outside the gene matches. The CDR3 DNA reads TGTGCCAGCACCCATCCTAGCGGGGACAATGAGCAGTTCTTC. It is translated as CASTHPSGDNEQFF.

This clone has a single count. The rearrangement uses TRBV9 and TRBJ2-3; TRBD2 matches 8 bases. The CDR3 covers 14 residues. Unmatched junction bases numbered 5, after V lost 4 bases and J lost 4 bases. Germline CDR1 SGDLS, CDR2 YYNGEE. The CDR3 reads CASSSGGGADTQYF. The CDR3 DNA reads as TGTGCCAGCAGCAGCGGGGGAGGAGCAGATACGCAGTATTTT.

This chain links TRBV6-6 with TRBJ2-2; D call uncertain. CDR1 and CDR2 from the germline V gene are MNHNY and SVGAGI (reference sequence). V was clipped by 6 bases and J by 9 bases, with 8 bases between them. The CDR3 loop spans 11 amino acids. The CDR3 here is CASSPNRELFF. The CDR3 DNA sequence: TGTGCCAGCAGCCCCAACCGGGAGCTGTTTTTT.

V is TRBV4-2 and J is TRBJ1-1; D is possibly TRBD1 (5 bases). From germline, CDR1 is LGHNA and CDR2 YNFKEQ. The CDR3 length is 15 residues. Trimming removed 2 bases from V and 3 bases from J, with 13 bases in between. CDR3 coding DNA: TGTGCCAGCAGCCAACCGGGGGATCCGGACACTGAAGCTTTCTTT. This sequence encodes CASSQPGDPDTEAFF.

J is TRBJ2-7 and V is TRBV10-1, with 14 bases fitting TRBD2. Trimming took 6 bases from V and 4 from J; bases not matched to a gene: 5. Per the germline V gene, CDR1 is WNHNN and CDR2 is SYGVQD (reference sequence). This CDR3 is built from 15 residues. Written as DNA, the CDR3 is TGCGCCAGCAGCGCGGGACTAGCGGGAGATTACGAGCAGTACTTC. Amino acid sequence: CASSAGLAGDYEQYF.

A single count supports this clone. The chain employs TRBV7-9 and TRBJ2-2; a weak D match, TRBD1 (6 bases). CDR1 SEHNR and CDR2 FQNEAQ come from the germline V gene (reference sequence). CDR3 size: 18 residues. Trimming stripped 4 bases from V and 2 bases from J, with 20 bases between. DNA for the CDR3: TGTGCCAGCAGCTATAACCCCGGACAGCCTTCTAACACCGGGGAGCTGTTTTTT. Translated: CASSYNPGQPSNTGELFF.

J is TRBJ2-7 and V is TRBV2; 8 nucleotides match TRBD1. From germline, CDR1 is SNHLY and CDR2 FYNNEI. V was pared by 2 bases and J by 6 bases, with 15 bases of the junction left unmatched. The CDR3 sequence is 17 residues long. CDR3 sequence (DNA): TGTGCCAGCAGTGAAAACGGGCAGGGGGCGCCATTGTCCGAGCAGTACTTC. Its protein is CASSENGQGAPLSEQYF. Supplemented by reference TRBV2 and TRBJ2-7, the full variable domain reads EPEVTQTPSHQVTQMGQEVILRCVPISNHLYFYWYRQILGQKVEFLVSFYNNEISEKSEIFDDQFSVERPDGSNFTLKIRSTKLEDSAMYFCASSENGQGAPLSEQYFGPGTRLTVT.

This chain connects TRBV29-1 to TRBJ2-7; 7 nucleotides align to TRBD2. The CDR3 extends over 14 amino acids. Germline-derived CDR1 and CDR2 are SQVTM and ANQGSEA. Trimming cost V 2 bases and J 0 bases; bases outside gene matches: 4. CDR3 bases: TGCAGCGTTGAAACGGGGGAGGGCTCCTACGAGCAGTACTTC. Its translation: CSVETGEGSYEQYF.

The chain joins TRBV27 to TRBJ2-1; 12 nucleotides match TRBD2. Germline assignment: CDR1 MNHEY and CDR2 SMNVEV (reference sequence). The junction had 6 bases not matched to a gene; V was cut back by 5 bases and J by 4 bases. CDR3 length: 16 residues. CDR3: CASSPLAGGPYNEQFF. The CDR3, as DNA: TGTGCCAGCAGTCCGCTAGCGGGAGGGCCGTACAATGAGCAGTTCTTC.

Remarks on this clone: Other DNA sequences in this specimen translate into the identical CDR3. This chain joins TRBV14 and TRBJ2-5; D not certain. CDR3 size: 12 residues. The germline gives CDR1 SGHDN, CDR2 FVKESK. V lost 1 base to trimming and J lost 5 bases, with 5 bases between them. The CDR3 DNA is TGTGCCAGCAGCCAAGTTGGGGAGACCCAGTACTTC. It specifies CASSQVGETQYF.

This clone was counted a single time. This chain links TRBV29-1 with TRBJ2-1; no clear D. The CDR3 is made up of 12 amino acids. Trimming took off 5 bases at V and 5 bases at J, with 10 bases between the two ends. Germline V gene data show CDR1 as SQVTM and CDR2 as ANQGSEA. CDR3 sequence: CSVSSRDNEQFF. CDR3 coding DNA: TGCAGCGTTTCTAGTAGGGACAATGAGCAGTTCTTC.

A remark on this clone: One end of the junction is discordant with germline, which a read error may explain. This sample also contains other DNA sequences that code for the same CDR3. The chain couples TRBV7-9 to TRBJ2-7, with no clear D. The V gene's germline CDR1 is SEHNR and CDR2 FQNEAQ (reference sequence). The CDR3 has 11 residues. CDR3 loop: CASSLGREQYF. The CDR3, as DNA: TGTGCCAGCAGTTTAGGGCGCGAGCAGTACTTC.

This chain uses TRBV7-2 with TRBJ2-3; 12 positions agree with TRBD2. Germline CDR1 is SGHTA and CDR2 is FQGNSA. Losses at the gene ends were 7 bases for V and 1 base for J; bases not matched to a gene: 12. This CDR3 contains 18 residues. The CDR3 DNA reads TGTGCCAGCACCATTCGACTAGCGGGAGATCTCCGCACAGATACGCAGTATTTT. Protein: CASTIRLAGDLRTDTQYF.

This sequence joins TRBV9 and TRBJ2-1; the match to TRBD2 covers 10 bases. Unmatched junction bases numbered 4, after V lost 0 bases and J lost 4 bases. This CDR3 contains 16 residues. Per the germline V gene, CDR1 is SGDLS and CDR2 is YYNGEE. The CDR3 loop reads CASSVAGLAVYNEQFF. Here the CDR3 DNA reads TGTGCCAGCAGCGTAGCCGGACTAGCGGTGTACAATGAGCAGTTCTTC.

This rearrangement joins TRBV27 to TRBJ2-5, with D perhaps matching TRBD1 (5 bases). CDR3 length: 15 residues. Between the trimmed V and J ends, which lost 0 bases and 3 bases, there was a span of 11 bases. Germline-derived CDR1 and CDR2 are MNHEY and SMNVEV (reference sequence). CDR3 nucleotides: TGTGCCAGCAGTTTATCGACAAGGGGTAAAGAGACCCAGTACTTC. Translating gives CASSLSTRGKETQYF.

The J gene is TRBJ2-1, the V gene TRBV7-9; D might be TRBD2 (5 bases). Germline V lookup: CDR1 SEHNR, CDR2 FQNEAQ (reference sequence). V lost 2 bases, J lost 3 bases, and 11 bases lay in between. The CDR3 spans 15 residues. CDR3 sequence: CASSLHQRDYNEQFF. In DNA, the CDR3 is TGTGCCAGCAGCTTACATCAGAGGGACTACAATGAGCAGTTCTTC.